This T cell receptor (beta chain) stems from a study of T cell changes during pregnancy in multiple sclerosis (dated 2019 in TCRdb). Background for the entire study: In women with multiple sclerosis, the researchers looked at how the T cell repertoire shifted as pregnancy progressed.

Receptors were amplified or captured by the immunoSEQ multiplex PCR assay. TCRdb obtained this table from immuneACCESS and retained in-frame rearrangements with V and J assigned. These tables miss some clones; where compared with another copy, unresolved V genes account for less than half of the shortfall, and the remainder is unexplained. The sample data list around 100,000 clones, and 92% of these were observed just once. The ten most abundant clones make up approximately 1.4% of the sample. On this clone itself: Its cognate antigen has yet to be identified. Base quality data are lacking; no much larger clone is found one base away.

The CDR1 and CDR2 encoded by the germline V gene (reference sequence) are SEHNR and FQNEAQ. Between the V and J ends, shortened by 1 base and 8 bases respectively, the junction contains 9 bases. The CDR3 goes from the cysteine to the phenylalanine over 13 residues. The read is trimmed to its CDR3 DNA, 39 bases read in frame from base 1. The rearrangement combines TRBV7-9 with TRBJ2-1; a tentative D call is TRBD1 (5 bases match). Sequenced material: peripheral blood, taken in the third trimester of pregnancy. The receptor was derived from a female donor with multiple sclerosis, enrolled in a pregnancy study. The CDR3 corresponds to CASSLDVGDEQFF. The DNA reads as follows: TGTGCCAGCAGCTTAGATGTAGGGGATGAGCAGTTCTTC.